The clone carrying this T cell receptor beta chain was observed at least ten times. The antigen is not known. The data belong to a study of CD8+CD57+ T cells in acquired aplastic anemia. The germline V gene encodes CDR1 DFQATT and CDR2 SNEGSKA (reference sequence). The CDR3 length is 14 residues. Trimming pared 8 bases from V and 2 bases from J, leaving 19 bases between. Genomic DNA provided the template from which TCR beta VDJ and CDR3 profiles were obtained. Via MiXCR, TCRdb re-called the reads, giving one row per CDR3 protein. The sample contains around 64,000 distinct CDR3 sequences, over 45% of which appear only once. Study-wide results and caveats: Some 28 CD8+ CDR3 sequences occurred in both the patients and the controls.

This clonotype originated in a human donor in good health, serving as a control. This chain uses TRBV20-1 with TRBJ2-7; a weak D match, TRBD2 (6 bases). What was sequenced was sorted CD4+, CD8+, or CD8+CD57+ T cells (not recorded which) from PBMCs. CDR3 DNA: TGCAGTTCGGCCTTTGGACTACGGACCTACGAGCAGTACTTC. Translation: CSSAFGLRTYEQYF.